A selection of T cell receptor beta chains follows, all from one sample in a study of cytomegalovirus exposure and HLA in healthy donors. Libraries were prepared by immunoSEQ multiplex PCR; TCRdb keeps only in-frame clonotypes and omits some of them. Across around 74,000 clones, the top ten clones capture approximately 13% of the sample. Sequenced: PBMCs. Source of these receptors: a man in his forties or fifties in good health and CMV-seropositive. Both conserved end residues are part of each CDR3.

v_gene | CDR3aa
TRBV7-3 | CASSLSGDQPQHF
TRBV9 | CASTYSSGAITDTQYF
TRBV19 | CASSSPHFDQPQHF
TRBV4-2 | CASSQGRTDTQYF
TRBV7-2 | CASSWGTDLSYEQYF
TRBV18 | CASSPANPGDLIYNEQFF
TRBV10-3 | CAISESLGSGGSRDTQYF
TRBV14 | CASSLSGSMQYF
TRBV9 | CASSVEGTSGGAITDTQYF
TRBV4-1 | CASSQEVGRLQPQHF
TRBV5-1 | CASSTLAGGLRDTQYF
TRBV6-1 | CASSEPGSYGYTF
TRBV6-1 | CASRGQILNTEAFF
TRBV5-1 | CASSLDPGGNTEAFF
TRBV19 | CASSDRGLWKTQYF
TRBV9 | CASSGGGLAAHTQYF
TRBV7-8 | CASSLDAGNYGYTF
TRBV27 | CASSFVINTEAFF
TRBV5-4 | CASSSGLDGNNEQFF
TRBV9 | CASSAQGVYGYTF
TRBV27 | CASALGQNQPQHF
TRBV2 | CASQRSSNQPQHF
TRBV5-4 | CASSSPSGRKVREQYF
TRBV5-6 | CASSFGGSTDTQYF
TRBV29-1 | CSVERDRGYTDTQYF
TRBV18 | CASSQTGRGSYEQYF
TRBV11-3 | CASSPGGYLQETQYF
TRBV19 | CASKDSIGYGYTF
TRBV5-4 | CASSLDPGREAFF
TRBV5-1 | CASSFRDFGTQYF
TRBV27 | CASSPLAGSDSNQPQHF